This TCR beta chain was sequenced for a study of T cells after posttransplantation cyclophosphamide. Treatment was busulfan-fludarabine conditioning, a marrow graft, and cyclophosphamide on days +3 and +4. Germline V gene sequence: CDR1 MNHEY, CDR2 SVGAGI. CDR3 length equals 15 residues. The germline V and J ends were trimmed by 6 bases and 1 base, with 13 bases remaining between them. Some clones are missing from TCRdb's copy, which holds only in-frame ones; the method was immunoSEQ multiplex PCR. The table includes about 11,000 clones, 70% to 90% detected once. The receptor's source is a female patient in her fifties who received an allogeneic stem cell transplant from a related donor, was CMV-positive, and had no GVHD. Some T cells could come from the graft donor. The source was PBMCs, collected approximately 1,900 days after allogeneic stem cell transplant with posttransplant cyclophosphamide. The chain combines TRBV6-5 with TRBJ1-5; possibly TRBD1 for D (5 bases). CDR3 coding DNA: TGTGCCAGCAGAGCCGGGACTGCAAGCAATCAGCCCCAGCATTTT. This sequence encodes CASRAGTASNQPQHF.